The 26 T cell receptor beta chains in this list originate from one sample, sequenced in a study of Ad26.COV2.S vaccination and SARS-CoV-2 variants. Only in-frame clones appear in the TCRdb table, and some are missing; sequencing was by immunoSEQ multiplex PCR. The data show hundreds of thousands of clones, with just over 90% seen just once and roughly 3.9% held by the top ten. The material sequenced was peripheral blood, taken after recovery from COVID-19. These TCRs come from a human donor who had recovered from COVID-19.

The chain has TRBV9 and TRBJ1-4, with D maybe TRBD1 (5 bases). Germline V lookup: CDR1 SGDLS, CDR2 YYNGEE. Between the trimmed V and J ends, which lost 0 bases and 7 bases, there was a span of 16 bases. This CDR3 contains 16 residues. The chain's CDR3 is CASSVAGGGLGEKLFF. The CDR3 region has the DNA TGTGCCAGCAGCGTAGCTGGCGGGGGTTTAGGTGAAAAACTGTTTTTT.

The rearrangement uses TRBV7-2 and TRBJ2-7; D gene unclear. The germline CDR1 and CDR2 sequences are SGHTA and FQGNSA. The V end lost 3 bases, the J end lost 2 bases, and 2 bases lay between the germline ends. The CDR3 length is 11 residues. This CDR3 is CASSFTYEQYF. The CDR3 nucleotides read TGTGCCAGCAGCTTCACCTACGAGCAGTACTTC.

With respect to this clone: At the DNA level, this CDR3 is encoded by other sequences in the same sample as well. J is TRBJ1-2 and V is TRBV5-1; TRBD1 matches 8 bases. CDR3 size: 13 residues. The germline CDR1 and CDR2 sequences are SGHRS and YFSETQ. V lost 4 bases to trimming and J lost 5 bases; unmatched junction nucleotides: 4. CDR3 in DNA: TGCGCCAGCAGCCTGACAGGGGAGTATGGCTACACCTTC. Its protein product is CASSLTGEYGYTF.

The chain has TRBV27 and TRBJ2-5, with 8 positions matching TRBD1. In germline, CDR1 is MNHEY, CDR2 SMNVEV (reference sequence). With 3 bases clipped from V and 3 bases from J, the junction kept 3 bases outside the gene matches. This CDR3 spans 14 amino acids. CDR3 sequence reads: CASSFDRGKETQYF. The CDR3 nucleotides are TGTGCCAGCAGTTTCGACAGGGGAAAAGAGACCCAGTACTTC.

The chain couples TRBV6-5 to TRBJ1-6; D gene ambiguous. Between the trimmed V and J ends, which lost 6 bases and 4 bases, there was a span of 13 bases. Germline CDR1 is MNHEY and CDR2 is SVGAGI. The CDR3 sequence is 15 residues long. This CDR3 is CASSSIAGYNSPLHF. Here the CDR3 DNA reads TGTGCCAGCAGCTCCATTGCAGGTTATAATTCACCCCTCCACTTT.

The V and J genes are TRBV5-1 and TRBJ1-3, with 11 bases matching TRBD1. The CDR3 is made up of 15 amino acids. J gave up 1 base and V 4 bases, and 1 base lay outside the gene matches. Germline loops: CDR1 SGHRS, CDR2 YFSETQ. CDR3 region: CASSGTGGSGNTIYF. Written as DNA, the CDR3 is TGCGCCAGCAGCGGGACAGGGGGTTCTGGAAACACCATATATTTT.

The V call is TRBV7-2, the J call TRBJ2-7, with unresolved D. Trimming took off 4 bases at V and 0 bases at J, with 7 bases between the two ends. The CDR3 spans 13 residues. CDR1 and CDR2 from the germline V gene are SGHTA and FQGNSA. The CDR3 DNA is TGTGCCAGCAGCTACACACCCTCCTACGAGCAGTACTTC. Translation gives CASSYTPSYEQYF.

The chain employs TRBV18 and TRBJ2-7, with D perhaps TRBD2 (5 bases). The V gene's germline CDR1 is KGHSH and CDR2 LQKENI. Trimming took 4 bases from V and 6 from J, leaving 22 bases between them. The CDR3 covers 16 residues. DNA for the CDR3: TGTGCCAGCTCACGTACGACGGGAACAGCACGGGGCGAGCAGTACTTC. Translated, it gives CASSRTTGTARGEQYF. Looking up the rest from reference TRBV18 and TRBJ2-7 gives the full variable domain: NAGVMQNPRHLVRRRGQEARLRCSPMKGHSHVYWYRQLPEEGLKFMVYLQKENIIDESGMPKERFSAEFPKEGPSILRIQQVVRGDSAAYFCASSRTTGTARGEQYFGPGTRLTVT.

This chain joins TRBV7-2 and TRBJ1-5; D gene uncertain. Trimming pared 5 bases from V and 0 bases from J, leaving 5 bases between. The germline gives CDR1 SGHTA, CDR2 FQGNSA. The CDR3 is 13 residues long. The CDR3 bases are TGTGCCAGCAGCGTAGATAGCAATCAGCCCCAGCATTTT. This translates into CASSVDSNQPQHF.

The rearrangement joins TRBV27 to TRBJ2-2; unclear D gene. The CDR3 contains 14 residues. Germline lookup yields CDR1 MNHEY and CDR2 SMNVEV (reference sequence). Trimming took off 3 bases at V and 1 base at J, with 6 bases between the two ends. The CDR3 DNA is TGTGCCAGCAGTTTCCCGATGAACACCGGGGAGCTGTTTTTT. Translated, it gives CASSFPMNTGELFF.

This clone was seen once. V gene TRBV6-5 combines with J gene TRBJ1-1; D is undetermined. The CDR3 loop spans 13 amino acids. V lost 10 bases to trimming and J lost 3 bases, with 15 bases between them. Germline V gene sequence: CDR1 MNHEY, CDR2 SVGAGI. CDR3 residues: CATQPKSHTEAFF. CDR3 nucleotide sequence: TGTGCCACCCAACCTAAATCCCACACTGAAGCTTTCTTT.

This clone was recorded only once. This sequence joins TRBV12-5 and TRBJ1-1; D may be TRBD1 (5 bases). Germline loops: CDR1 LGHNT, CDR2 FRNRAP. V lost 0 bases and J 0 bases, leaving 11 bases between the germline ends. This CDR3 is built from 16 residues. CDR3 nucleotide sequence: TGTGCTAGTGGTTTGGTACTGGGGCAGATGAACACTGAAGCTTTCTTT. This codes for CASGLVLGQMNTEAFF.

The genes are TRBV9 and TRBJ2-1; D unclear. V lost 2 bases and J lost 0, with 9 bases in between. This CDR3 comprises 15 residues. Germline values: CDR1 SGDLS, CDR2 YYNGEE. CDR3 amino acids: CASSVSVSSYNEQFF. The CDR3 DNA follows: TGTGCCAGCAGCGTTTCGGTTAGCTCCTACAATGAGCAGTTCTTC.

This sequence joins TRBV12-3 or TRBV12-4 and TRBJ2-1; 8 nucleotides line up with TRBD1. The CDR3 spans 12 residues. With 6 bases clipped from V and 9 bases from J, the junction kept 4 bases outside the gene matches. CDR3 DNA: TGTGCCAGCAGGACAGGGGCGGCTGAGCAGTTCTTC. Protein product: CASRTGAAEQFF.

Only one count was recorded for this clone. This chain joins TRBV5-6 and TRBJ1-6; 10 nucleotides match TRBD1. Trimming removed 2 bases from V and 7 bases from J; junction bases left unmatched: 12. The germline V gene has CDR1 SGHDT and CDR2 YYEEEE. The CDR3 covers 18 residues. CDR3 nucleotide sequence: TGTGCCAGCAGCTTATCTGGGACAGGGGAGCAGAGGAATTCACCCCTCCACTTT. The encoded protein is CASSLSGTGEQRNSPLHF.

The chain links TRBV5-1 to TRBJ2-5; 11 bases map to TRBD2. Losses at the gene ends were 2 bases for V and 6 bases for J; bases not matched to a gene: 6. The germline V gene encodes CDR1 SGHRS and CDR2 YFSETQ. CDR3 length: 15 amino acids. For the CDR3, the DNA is TGCGCCAGCAGCTTCGGTAGCGGGGGGGAGAAGACCCAGTACTTC. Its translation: CASSFGSGGEKTQYF.

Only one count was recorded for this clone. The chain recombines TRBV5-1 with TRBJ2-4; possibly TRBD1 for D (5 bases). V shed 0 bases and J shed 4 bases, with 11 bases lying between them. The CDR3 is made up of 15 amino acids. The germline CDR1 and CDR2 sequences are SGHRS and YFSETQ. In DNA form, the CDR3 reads TGCGCCAGCAGCTTGGTAGGTGACAGAAAAAACATTCAGTACTTC. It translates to CASSLVGDRKNIQYF.

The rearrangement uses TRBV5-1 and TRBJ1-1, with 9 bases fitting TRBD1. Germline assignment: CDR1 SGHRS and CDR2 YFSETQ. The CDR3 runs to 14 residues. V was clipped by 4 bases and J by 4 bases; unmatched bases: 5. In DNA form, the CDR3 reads TGCGCCAGCAGCCCACAACAGGGGGCCACTGAAGCTTTCTTT. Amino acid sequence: CASSPQQGATEAFF.

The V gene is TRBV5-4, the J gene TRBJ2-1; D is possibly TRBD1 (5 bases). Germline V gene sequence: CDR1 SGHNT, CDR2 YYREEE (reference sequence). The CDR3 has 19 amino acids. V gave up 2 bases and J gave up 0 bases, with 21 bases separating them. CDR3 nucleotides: TGTGCCAGCAGCTTTGGGGCCCCAGGGCGAGGAAGCTCCTACAATGAGCAGTTCTTC. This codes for CASSFGAPGRGSSYNEQFF.

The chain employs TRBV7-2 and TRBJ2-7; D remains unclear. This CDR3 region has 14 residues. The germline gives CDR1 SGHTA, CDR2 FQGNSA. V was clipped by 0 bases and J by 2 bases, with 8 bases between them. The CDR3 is CASSLAGPAYEQYF. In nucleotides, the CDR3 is TGTGCCAGCAGCTTAGCTGGACCAGCCTACGAGCAGTACTTC.

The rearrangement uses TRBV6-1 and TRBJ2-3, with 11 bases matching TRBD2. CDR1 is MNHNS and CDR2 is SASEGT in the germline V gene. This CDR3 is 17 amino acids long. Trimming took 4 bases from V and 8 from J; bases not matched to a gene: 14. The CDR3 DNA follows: TGTGCCAGCAGTGCCGGGACTAGCGGCTGGGGCATGGGTACGCAGTATTTT. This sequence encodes CASSAGTSGWGMGTQYF.

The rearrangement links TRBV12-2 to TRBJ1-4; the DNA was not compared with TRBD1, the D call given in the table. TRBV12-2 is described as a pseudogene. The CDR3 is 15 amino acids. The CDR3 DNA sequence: TGTGCAAGTCGCGCTCGACAGGGGGTAAATGAAAAACTGTTTTTT. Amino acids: CASRARQGVNEKLFF.

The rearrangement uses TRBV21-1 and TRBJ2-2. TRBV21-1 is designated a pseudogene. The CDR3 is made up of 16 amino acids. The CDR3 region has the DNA TGTGCCAGCAGCAGGTCGCAGGGGGGGCACACCGGGGAGCTGTTTTTT. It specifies CASSRSQGGHTGELFF.

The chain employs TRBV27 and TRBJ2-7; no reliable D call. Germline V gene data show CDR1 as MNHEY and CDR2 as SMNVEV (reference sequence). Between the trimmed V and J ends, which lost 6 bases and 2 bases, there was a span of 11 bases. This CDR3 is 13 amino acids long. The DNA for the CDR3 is TGTGCCAGCAGCCCCGCGGCTACCTACGAGCAGTACTTC. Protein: CASSPAATYEQYF.

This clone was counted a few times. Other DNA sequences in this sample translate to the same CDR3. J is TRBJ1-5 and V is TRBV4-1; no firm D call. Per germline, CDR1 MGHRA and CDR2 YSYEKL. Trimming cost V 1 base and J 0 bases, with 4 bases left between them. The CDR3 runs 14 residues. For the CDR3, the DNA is TGCGCCAGCAGCCAAGGGGTTAGCAATCAGCCCCAGCATTTT. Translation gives CASSQGVSNQPQHF.

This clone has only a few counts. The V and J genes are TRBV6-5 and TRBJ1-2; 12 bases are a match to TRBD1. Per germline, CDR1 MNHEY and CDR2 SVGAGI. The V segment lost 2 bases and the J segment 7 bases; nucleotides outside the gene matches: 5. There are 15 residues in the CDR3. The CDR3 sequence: CASSYAGTGGSGYTF. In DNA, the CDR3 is TGTGCCAGCAGTTACGCCGGGACAGGGGGCTCTGGCTACACCTTC.